Below are 25 T cell receptor beta chains sequenced from a single sample in a study of blood T cell repertoires in COVID-19. The data were produced by immunoSEQ multiplex PCR, yet TCRdb's version contains in-frame clones alone and is incomplete. Of 200,000 to 250,000 clones in the sample, more than 80% were seen once. The sequencing input was PBMCs or T cells enriched from blood (not recorded which). The receptors stem from a woman aged 18 to 35 in a cohort exposed to, infected with or recovered from COVID-19 (not recorded which).

The chain carries TRBV5-1 and TRBJ1-2, with 7 bases that match TRBD1. Germline CDR1 SGHRS, CDR2 YFSETQ. The V segment lost 4 bases and the J segment 8 bases; nucleotides outside the gene matches: 8. The CDR3 consists of 13 residues. CDR3 protein: CASSLGTERGYTF. Written as DNA, the CDR3 is TGCGCCAGCAGCCTGGGGACAGAGAGGGGCTACACCTTC.

The rearrangement links TRBV5-4 to TRBJ1-2; D possibly corresponds to TRBD1 (6 bases). Germline V gene lookup returns CDR1 SGHNT and CDR2 YYREEE (reference sequence). CDR3 length: 13 residues. The germline V and J ends were trimmed by 3 bases and 6 bases, with 12 bases remaining between them. The CDR3 sequence is CASSSGQTNGYTF. The CDR3 DNA reads TGTGCCAGCAGCTCCGGACAGACTAATGGCTACACCTTC.

V gene TRBV5-1 combines with J gene TRBJ1-4, with unresolved D. Germline CDR1 is SGHRS and CDR2 is YFSETQ. Trimming shortened V by 2 bases and J by 0 bases, and 5 bases separated the two germline ends. CDR3 length: 14 residues. Here the CDR3 DNA reads TGCGCCAGCAGCTTTGACTCAACTAATGAAAAACTGTTTTTT. It encodes CASSFDSTNEKLFF.

The chain carries TRBV6-2 or TRBV6-3 and TRBJ2-2; D unclear. The CDR3 sequence is 17 residues long. CDR1 and CDR2 (germline): MNHEY, SVGEGT. Trimming took off 0 bases at V and 2 bases at J, with 13 bases between the two ends. CDR3 nucleotides: TGTGCCAGCAGTTACTCGATCAGTGGAGCCAACACCGGGGAGCTGTTTTTT. It encodes CASSYSISGANTGELFF.

The V and J genes are TRBV11-3 and TRBJ2-2, with D tentatively TRBD2 (6 bases). This CDR3 comprises 13 residues. V lost 3 bases, J lost 9 bases, and 11 bases lay in between. Germline-derived CDR1 and CDR2 are SGHNT and YENEEA. The CDR3 here is CASSLGGGRELFF. The DNA for the CDR3 is TGTGCCAGCAGCTTGGGCGGAGGGAGGGAGCTGTTTTTT.

This chain connects TRBV30 to TRBJ2-7; 10 bases match TRBD1. The V segment lost 7 bases and the J segment 3 bases; nucleotides outside the gene matches: 9. CDR1 is GTSNPN and CDR2 is SVGIG in the germline V gene (reference sequence). The CDR3 totals 14 residues. CDR3 sequence (DNA): TGTGCCTTCCTGGGGGGACAGGGGTTCTACGAGCAGTACTTC. It yields the protein CAFLGGQGFYEQYF. Based on the CDR3 plus reference TRBV30 and TRBJ2-7, the full variable domain is SQTIHQWPATLVQPVGSPLSLECTVEGTSNPNLYWYRQAAGRGLQLLFYSVGIGQISSEVPQNLSASRPQDRQFILSSKKLLLSDSGFYLCAFLGGQGFYEQYFGPGTRLTVT.

The chain is built from TRBV29-1 and TRBJ1-1, with 8 bases that match TRBD1. The CDR3 consists of 14 residues. Germline trimming cut 7 bases from V and 1 base from J; bases unmatched to any gene: 8. Looked up from germline, CDR1 is SQVTM and CDR2 is ANQGSEA. The CDR3: CSAGYGQGNTEAFF. In DNA, the CDR3 is TGCAGCGCAGGTTACGGACAGGGGAACACTGAAGCTTTCTTT. The complete variable domain, with remaining parts taken from reference TRBV29-1 and TRBJ1-1, reads SAVISQKPSRDICQRGTSLTIQCQVDSQVTMMFWYRQQPGQSLTLIATANQGSEATYESGFVIDKFPISRPNLTFSTLTVSNMSPEDSSIYLCSAGYGQGNTEAFFGQGTRLTVV.

This chain uses TRBV19 with TRBJ1-2; 7 bases are a match to TRBD1. Trimming cost V 5 bases and J 3 bases; bases outside gene matches: 12. The CDR3 covers 16 residues. Germline V gene lookup returns CDR1 LNHDA and CDR2 SQIVND (reference sequence). The CDR3 here is CASSPLTGEPDYGYTF. Here the CDR3 DNA reads TGTGCCAGTAGTCCCCTCACAGGGGAACCCGACTATGGCTACACCTTC.

The chain links TRBV7-8 to TRBJ1-2; TRBD1 might be the D (5 bases). The V and J ends lost 6 bases and 5 bases respectively, with 16 bases between them. Germline V CDR1 and CDR2: SGHVS, FQNEAQ. The CDR3 runs to 14 residues. The CDR3: CASSLTDGLYGYTF. CDR3 coding DNA: TGTGCCAGCAGTCTGACAGACGGCCTATATGGCTACACCTTC.

This chain joins TRBV11-3 and TRBJ1-1; possible D gene TRBD1, 5 bases. V lost 2 bases and J lost 4, with 11 bases in between. Germline V gene sequence: CDR1 SGHNT, CDR2 YENEEA. This CDR3 spans 14 amino acids. The chain's CDR3 is CASSLQGESTEAFF. The CDR3 DNA is TGTGCCAGCAGCTTACAGGGTGAATCCACTGAAGCTTTCTTT.

The V gene is TRBV25-1, the J gene TRBJ2-1, with D unresolved. V lost 4 bases and J lost 0, with 13 bases in between. Germline V gene data show CDR1 as MGHDK and CDR2 as SYGVNS. The CDR3 spans 16 residues. The chain's CDR3 is CASSVSDWSSYNEQFF. The CDR3 nucleotides are TGTGCCAGCAGTGTCTCTGACTGGAGCTCCTACAATGAGCAGTTCTTC.

The V gene is TRBV12-3 or TRBV12-4, the J gene TRBJ2-3; TRBD2 might be the D (5 bases). Deletions cut 0 bases from V and 4 bases from J, with 5 bases between. The CDR3 totals 13 residues. The CDR3 here is CASSLAGADTQYF. CDR3 coding DNA: TGTGCCAGCAGTTTAGCGGGAGCAGATACGCAGTATTTT.

The rearrangement links TRBV2 to TRBJ1-1; no definite D call. The germline V and J ends were trimmed by 5 bases and 1 base, with 11 bases remaining between them. Germline loops: CDR1 SNHLY, CDR2 FYNNEI. The CDR3 extends over 14 amino acids. CDR3 DNA sequence: TGTGCCAGCAGTAGAACAGAAGAGAACACTGAAGCTTTCTTT. Encoded protein: CASSRTEENTEAFF.

With regard to this clone: Other DNA sequences of this sample code for an identical CDR3. The chain is built from TRBV18 and TRBJ2-7, with D unresolved. CDR1 and CDR2 (germline): KGHSH, LQKENI. The CDR3 contains 14 residues. With 6 bases removed from V and 0 bases from J, the gap between germline ends came to 12 bases. This chain's CDR3 is CASSPLGDSYEQYF. The CDR3 DNA reads TGTGCCAGCTCCCCCCTTGGAGACTCCTACGAGCAGTACTTC.

V gene TRBV27 combines with J gene TRBJ2-1, with 10 bases aligning to TRBD1. V lost 4 bases, J lost 8 bases, and 5 bases stayed unmatched. The CDR3 sequence is 14 residues long. Germline-derived CDR1 and CDR2 are MNHEY and SMNVEV (reference sequence). The CDR3 bases are TGTGCCAGCAGTTCTGGGACAGGGGCCGATGAGCAGTTCTTC. This translates into CASSSGTGADEQFF.

The chain combines TRBV4-1 with TRBJ1-5; possible D gene TRBD1, 6 bases. This CDR3 comprises 19 residues. Trimming left V 0 bases short and J 2 bases short, with 20 bases between. CDR1 is MGHRA and CDR2 is YSYEKL in the germline V gene. The CDR3 here is CASSQDRLTGTRGNQPQHF. CDR3 bases: TGCGCCAGCAGCCAAGATAGACTCACGGGGACAAGGGGCAATCAGCCCCAGCATTTT.

The chain carries TRBV27 and TRBJ1-5; D remains unclear. V gave up 4 bases and J gave up 5 bases, with 9 bases separating them. Germline values: CDR1 MNHEY, CDR2 SMNVEV (reference sequence). CDR3 length: 13 amino acids. CDR3 sequence: CASSSREHQPQHF. CDR3 coding DNA: TGTGCCAGCAGTTCTCGGGAGCATCAGCCCCAGCATTTT.

The V call is TRBV10-1, the J call TRBJ2-1, with D unclear. CDR1 and CDR2 (germline): WNHNN, SYGVQD (reference sequence). V shed 3 bases and J shed 4 bases, with 4 bases lying between them. The CDR3 is 12 amino acids. The CDR3 nucleotides read TGCGCCAGCAGTGAACAATACAATGAGCAGTTCTTC. The encoded protein is CASSEQYNEQFF.

The table lists this clone with a count of one. The J gene is TRBJ1-6, the V gene TRBV27; tentatively, D is TRBD1 (5 bases). Trimming pared 5 bases from V and 5 bases from J, leaving 13 bases between. From germline, CDR1 is MNHEY and CDR2 SMNVEV (reference sequence). The CDR3 is 15 amino acids. CDR3 sequence (DNA): TGTGCCAGCAGTACAGGAGATGAGAATAATTCACCCCTCCACTTT. Translation gives CASSTGDENNSPLHF.

V usage is TRBV18 and J usage is TRBJ1-1; 9 bases are a match to TRBD1. This CDR3 is 19 amino acids long. V dropped 3 bases and J dropped 0; count of bases not matched to a gene: 14. Germline V gives CDR1 KGHSH, CDR2 LQKENI. The DNA for the CDR3 is TGTGCCAGCTCACCCATTCTCCTCGGACAGGGGACTATGAACACTGAAGCTTTCTTT. Amino acid sequence: CASSPILLGQGTMNTEAFF.

This sequence joins TRBV28 and TRBJ1-1; D is ambiguous. The CDR3 is 12 amino acids. Germline V gene sequence: CDR1 MDHEN, CDR2 SYDVKM. The germline V and J ends were trimmed by 4 bases and 6 bases, with 9 bases remaining between them. This chain's CDR3 is CASSSVFPEAFF. In DNA, the CDR3 is TGTGCCAGCAGTTCTGTCTTCCCTGAAGCTTTCTTT. Drawing the rest from reference TRBV28 and TRBJ1-1, the complete variable domain is DVKVTQSSRYLVKRTGEKVFLECVQDMDHENMFWYRQDPGLGLRLIYFSYDVKMKEKGDIPEGYSVSREKKERFSLILESASTNQTSMYLCASSSVFPEAFFGQGTRLTVV.

The V call is TRBV7-3, the J call TRBJ2-1; D is perhaps TRBD2 (6 bases). Germline CDR1 and CDR2: SGHTA and FQGTGA. V gave up 0 bases and J gave up 7 bases, with 10 bases separating them. This CDR3 has 14 amino acids. Here the CDR3 DNA reads TGTGCCAGCAGCTTAACATTGAGCGGGAATGAGCAGTTCTTC. Amino acids: CASSLTLSGNEQFF. The whole variable domain, remainder taken from reference TRBV7-3 and TRBJ2-1, is GAGVSQTPSNKVTEKGKYVELRCDPISGHTALYWYRQSLGQGPEFLIYFQGTGAADDSGLPNDRFFAVRPEGSVSTLKIQRTERGDSAVYLCASSLTLSGNEQFFGPGTRLTVL.

This chain connects TRBV28 to TRBJ1-4; 8 bases are shared with TRBD1. Germline V gives CDR1 MDHEN, CDR2 SYDVKM. With 6 bases clipped from V and 7 bases from J, the junction kept 10 bases outside the gene matches. This CDR3 is 15 amino acids long. This chain's CDR3 is CASRDIQGAGEKLFF. The CDR3 coding sequence is TGTGCCAGCAGAGATATCCAGGGGGCGGGTGAAAAACTGTTTTTT.

This clone was seen more than once but under ten times. In nucleotides, the CDR3 is TGCGCCAGCAGCCATTCCCCAATCGGGCTAGGGGCCAATGAGCAGTTCTTC. This gives the protein CASSHSPIGLGANEQFF. The gene calls are TRBV4-1 and TRBJ2-1, with D perhaps TRBD1 (5 bases). The CDR3 has 17 residues. Trimming shortened V by 3 bases and J by 6 bases, and 21 bases separated the two germline ends. Germline CDR1 and CDR2: MGHRA and YSYEKL.

This sequence joins TRBV27 and TRBJ2-1; D is undetermined. Trimming took off 7 bases at V and 2 bases at J, with 18 bases between the two ends. Germline V gene lookup returns CDR1 MNHEY and CDR2 SMNVEV (reference sequence). The CDR3 has 16 residues. For the CDR3, the DNA is TGTGCCAGCAATATCGCCCTCGGTGCGCCCTACAATGAGCAGTTCTTC. It codes for CASNIALGAPYNEQFF.